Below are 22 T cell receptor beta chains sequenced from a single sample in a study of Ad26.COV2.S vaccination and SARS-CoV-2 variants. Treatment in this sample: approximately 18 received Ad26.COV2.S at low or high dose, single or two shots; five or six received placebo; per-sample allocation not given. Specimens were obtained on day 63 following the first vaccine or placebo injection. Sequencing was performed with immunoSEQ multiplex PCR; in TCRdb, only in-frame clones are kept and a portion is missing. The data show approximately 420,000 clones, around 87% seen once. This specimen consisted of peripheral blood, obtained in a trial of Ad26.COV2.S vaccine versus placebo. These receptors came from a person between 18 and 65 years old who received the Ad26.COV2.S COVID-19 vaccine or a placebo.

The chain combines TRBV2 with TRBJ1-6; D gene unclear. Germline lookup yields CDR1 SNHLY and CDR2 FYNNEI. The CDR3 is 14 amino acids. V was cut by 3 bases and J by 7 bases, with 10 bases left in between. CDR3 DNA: TGTGCCAGCAGTGAGTCCCACGTGAATTCACCCCTCCACTTT. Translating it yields CASSESHVNSPLHF.

CDR3 sequence: CASSQDRQGLGEQFF. The CDR3 bases are TGTGCCAGCAGCCAAGACCGACAGGGGCTGGGTGAGCAGTTCTTC. The chain uses TRBV14 and TRBJ2-1; 8 bases fit TRBD1. The CDR3 spans 15 residues. In germline, CDR1 is SGHDN, CDR2 FVKESK. V shed 0 bases, J shed 9 bases, and the junction held 7 bases outside the gene matches.

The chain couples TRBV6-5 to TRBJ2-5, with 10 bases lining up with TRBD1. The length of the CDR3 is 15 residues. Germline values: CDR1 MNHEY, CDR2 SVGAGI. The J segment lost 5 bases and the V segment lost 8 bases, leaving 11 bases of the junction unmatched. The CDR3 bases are TGTGCCAGCCGATCGGACAGGGGGAGTAAGGAGACCCAGTACTTC. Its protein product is CASRSDRGSKETQYF.

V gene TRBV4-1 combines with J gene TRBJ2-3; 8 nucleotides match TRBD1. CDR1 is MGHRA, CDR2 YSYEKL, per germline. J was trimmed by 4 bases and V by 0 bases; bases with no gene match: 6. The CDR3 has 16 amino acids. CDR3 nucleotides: TGCGCCAGCAGCCAAGAGGCCAGGGGGCTGGCAGATACGCAGTATTTT. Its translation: CASSQEARGLADTQYF.

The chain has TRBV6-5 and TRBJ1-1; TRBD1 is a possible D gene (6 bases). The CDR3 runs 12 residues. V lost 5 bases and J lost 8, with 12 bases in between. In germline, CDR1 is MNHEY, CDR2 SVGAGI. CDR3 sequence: CASSRQGLEAFF. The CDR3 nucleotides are TGTGCCAGCAGTCGTCAGGGGTTGGAAGCTTTCTTT.

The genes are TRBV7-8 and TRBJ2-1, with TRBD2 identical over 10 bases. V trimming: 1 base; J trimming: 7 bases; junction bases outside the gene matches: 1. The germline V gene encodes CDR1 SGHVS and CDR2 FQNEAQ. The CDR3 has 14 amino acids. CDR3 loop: CASSLGTSGNEQFF. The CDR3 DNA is TGTGCCAGCAGCTTAGGGACTAGCGGTAATGAGCAGTTCTTC.

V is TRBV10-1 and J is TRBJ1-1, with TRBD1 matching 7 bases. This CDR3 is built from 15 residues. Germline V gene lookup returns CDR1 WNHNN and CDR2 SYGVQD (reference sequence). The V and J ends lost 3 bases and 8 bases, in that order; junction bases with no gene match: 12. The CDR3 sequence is CASSETPDRAGEAFF. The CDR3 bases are TGCGCCAGCAGTGAAACCCCTGACAGGGCCGGCGAAGCTTTCTTT.

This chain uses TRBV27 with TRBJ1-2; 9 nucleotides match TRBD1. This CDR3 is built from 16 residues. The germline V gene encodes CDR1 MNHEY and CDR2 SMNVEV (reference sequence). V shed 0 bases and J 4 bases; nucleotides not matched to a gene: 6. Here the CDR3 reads CASSLSRDRVPYGYTF. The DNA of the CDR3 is TGTGCCAGCAGTTTATCCCGGGACAGGGTACCCTATGGCTACACCTTC.

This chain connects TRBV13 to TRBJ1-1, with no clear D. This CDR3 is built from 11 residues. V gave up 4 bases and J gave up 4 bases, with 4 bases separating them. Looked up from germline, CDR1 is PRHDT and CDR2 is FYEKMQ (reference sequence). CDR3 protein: CASSSPTEAFF. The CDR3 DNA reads TGTGCCAGCAGCTCCCCCACTGAAGCTTTCTTT.

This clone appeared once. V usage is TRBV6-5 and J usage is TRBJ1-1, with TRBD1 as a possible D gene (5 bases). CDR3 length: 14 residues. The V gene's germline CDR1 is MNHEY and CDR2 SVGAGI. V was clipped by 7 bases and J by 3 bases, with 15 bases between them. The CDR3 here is CASTETRGDTEAFF. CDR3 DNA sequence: TGTGCCAGCACGGAGACACGAGGGGACACTGAAGCTTTCTTT.

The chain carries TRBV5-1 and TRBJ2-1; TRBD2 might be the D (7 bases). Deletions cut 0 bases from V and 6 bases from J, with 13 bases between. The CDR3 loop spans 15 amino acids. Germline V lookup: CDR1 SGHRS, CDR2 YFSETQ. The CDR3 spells CASSLAGGLTNEQFF. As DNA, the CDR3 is TGCGCCAGCAGCTTGGCGGGGGGCCTAACCAATGAGCAGTTCTTC. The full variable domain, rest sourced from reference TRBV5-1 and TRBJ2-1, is KAGVTQTPRYLIKTRGQQVTLSCSPISGHRSVSWYQQTPGQGLQFLFEYFSETQRNKGNFPGRFSGRQFSNSRSEMNVSTLELGDSALYLCASSLAGGLTNEQFFGPGTRLTVL.

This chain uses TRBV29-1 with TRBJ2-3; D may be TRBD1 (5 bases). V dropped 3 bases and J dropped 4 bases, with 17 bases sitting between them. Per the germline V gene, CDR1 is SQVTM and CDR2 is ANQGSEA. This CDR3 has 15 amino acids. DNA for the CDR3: TGCAGCGTTGAGAGACAGTCGGGTTCTGCAGATACGCAGTATTTT. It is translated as CSVERQSGSADTQYF.

The CDR3 is CASSWGQLSTDTQYF. The CDR3 DNA follows: TGCGCCAGCAGCTGGGGACAGTTGTCCACAGATACGCAGTATTTT. This rearrangement joins TRBV4-1 to TRBJ2-3; TRBD1 matches 7 bases. This CDR3 is built from 15 residues. Germline CDR1 is MGHRA and CDR2 is YSYEKL. J was trimmed by 2 bases and V by 5 bases; bases with no gene match: 7.

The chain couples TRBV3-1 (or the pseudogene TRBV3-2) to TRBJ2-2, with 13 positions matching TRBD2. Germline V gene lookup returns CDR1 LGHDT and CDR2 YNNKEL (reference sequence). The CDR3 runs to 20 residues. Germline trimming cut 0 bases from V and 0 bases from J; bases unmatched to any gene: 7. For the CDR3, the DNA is TGTGCCAGCAGCCAAGATCTTAGAACTAGCGGGGGGGCGAACACCGGGGAGCTGTTTTTT. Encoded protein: CASSQDLRTSGGANTGELFF.

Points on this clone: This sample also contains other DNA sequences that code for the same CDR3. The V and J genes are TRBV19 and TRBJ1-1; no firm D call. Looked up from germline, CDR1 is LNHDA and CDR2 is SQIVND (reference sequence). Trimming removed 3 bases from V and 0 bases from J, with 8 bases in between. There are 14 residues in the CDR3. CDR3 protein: CASSIPGVNTEAFF. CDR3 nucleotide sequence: TGTGCCAGTAGTATCCCGGGTGTGAACACTGAAGCTTTCTTT.

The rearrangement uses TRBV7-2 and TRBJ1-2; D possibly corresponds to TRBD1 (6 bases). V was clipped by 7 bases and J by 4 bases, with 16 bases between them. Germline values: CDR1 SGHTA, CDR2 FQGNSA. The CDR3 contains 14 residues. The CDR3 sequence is CASTLAGAVYGYTF. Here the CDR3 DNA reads TGTGCCAGCACCCTTGCGGGGGCGGTCTATGGCTACACCTTC.

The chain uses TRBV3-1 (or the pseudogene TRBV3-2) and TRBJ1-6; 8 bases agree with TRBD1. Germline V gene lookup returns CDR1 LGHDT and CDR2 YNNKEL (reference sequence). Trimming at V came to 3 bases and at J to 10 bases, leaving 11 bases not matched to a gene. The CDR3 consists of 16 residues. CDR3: CASSQAPQGVGSPLHF. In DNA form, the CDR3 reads TGTGCCAGCAGCCAGGCCCCACAGGGGGTAGGCTCACCCCTCCACTTT.

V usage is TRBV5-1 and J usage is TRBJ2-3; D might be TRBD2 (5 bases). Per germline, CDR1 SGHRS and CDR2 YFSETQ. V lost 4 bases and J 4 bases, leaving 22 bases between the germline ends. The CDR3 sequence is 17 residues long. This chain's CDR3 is CASSGRLAREGPDTQYF. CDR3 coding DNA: TGCGCCAGCAGCGGGCGGTTAGCCCGAGAGGGCCCAGATACGCAGTATTTT.

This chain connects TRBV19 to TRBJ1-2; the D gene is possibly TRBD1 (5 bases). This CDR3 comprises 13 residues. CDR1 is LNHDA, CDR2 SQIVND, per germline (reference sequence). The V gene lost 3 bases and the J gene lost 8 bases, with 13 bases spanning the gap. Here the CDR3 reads CASSITGDRGYTF. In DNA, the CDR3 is TGTGCCAGTAGTATTACGGGGGATCGGGGCTACACCTTC.

The chain's CDR3 is CAWSKGASGNTIYF. The CDR3 DNA reads TGTGCCTGGAGTAAGGGGGCTTCTGGAAACACCATATATTTT. This sequence joins TRBV30 and TRBJ1-3; 7 bases are shared with TRBD1. There are 14 residues in the CDR3. The trim removed 2 bases at V and 1 base at J, leaving 2 bases unmatched. Germline assignment: CDR1 GTSNPN and CDR2 SVGIG (reference sequence).

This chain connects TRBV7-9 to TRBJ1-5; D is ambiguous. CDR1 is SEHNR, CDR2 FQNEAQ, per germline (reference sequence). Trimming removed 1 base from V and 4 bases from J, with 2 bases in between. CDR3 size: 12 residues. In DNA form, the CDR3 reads TGTGCCAGCAGCTTAGGGAATCAGCCCCAGCATTTT. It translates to CASSLGNQPQHF.

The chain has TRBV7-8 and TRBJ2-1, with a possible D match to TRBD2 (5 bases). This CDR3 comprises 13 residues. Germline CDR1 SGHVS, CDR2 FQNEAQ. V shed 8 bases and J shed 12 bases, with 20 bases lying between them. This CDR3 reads CASEGDSLLSQFF. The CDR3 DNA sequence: TGTGCCAGCGAGGGCGATTCCCTGCTTTCGCAGTTCTTC.